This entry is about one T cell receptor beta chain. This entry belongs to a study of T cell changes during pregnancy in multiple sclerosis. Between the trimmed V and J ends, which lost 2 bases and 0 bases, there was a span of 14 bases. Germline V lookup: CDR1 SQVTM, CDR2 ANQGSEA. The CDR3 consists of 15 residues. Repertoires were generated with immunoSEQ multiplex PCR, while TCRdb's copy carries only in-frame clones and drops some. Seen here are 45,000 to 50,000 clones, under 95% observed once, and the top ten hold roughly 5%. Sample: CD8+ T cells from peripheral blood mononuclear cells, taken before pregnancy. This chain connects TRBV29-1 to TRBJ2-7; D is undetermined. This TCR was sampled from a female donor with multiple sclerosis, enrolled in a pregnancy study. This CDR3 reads CSVESTDPFSYEQYF. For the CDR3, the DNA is TGCAGCGTTGAAAGTACAGACCCATTCTCCTACGAGCAGTACTTC.